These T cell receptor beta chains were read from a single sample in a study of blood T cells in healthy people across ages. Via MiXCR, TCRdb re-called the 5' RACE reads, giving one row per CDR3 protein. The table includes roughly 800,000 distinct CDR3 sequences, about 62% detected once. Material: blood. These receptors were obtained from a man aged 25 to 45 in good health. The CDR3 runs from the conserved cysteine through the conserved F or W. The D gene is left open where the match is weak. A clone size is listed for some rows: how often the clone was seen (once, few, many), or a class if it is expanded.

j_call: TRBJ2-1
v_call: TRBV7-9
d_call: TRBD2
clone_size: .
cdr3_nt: TGTGCCAGCAGCTCCCCCAGGACGGGGGGGATCGATGAGCAGTTCTTC
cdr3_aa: CASSSPRTGGIDEQFF

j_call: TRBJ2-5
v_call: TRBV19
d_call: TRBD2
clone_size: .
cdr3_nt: TGTGCCAGTAGTCGGACTAGCGGGGGGGATCAAGAGACCCAGTACTTC
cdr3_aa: CASSRTSGGDQETQYF

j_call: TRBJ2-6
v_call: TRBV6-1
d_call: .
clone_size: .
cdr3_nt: TGTGACAAGTTTGGCGTCCTGACTTTC
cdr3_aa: CDKFGVLTF

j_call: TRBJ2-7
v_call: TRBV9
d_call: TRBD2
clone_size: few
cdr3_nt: TGTGCCAGCAGCGTAGCAGGACTAGCGATGGACGAGCAGTACTTC
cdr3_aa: CASSVAGLAMDEQYF

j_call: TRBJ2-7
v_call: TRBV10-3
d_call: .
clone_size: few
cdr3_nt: TGTGCCATCAGTACAGAAGGGGGGAGCTACGAGCAGTACTTC
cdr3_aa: CAISTEGGSYEQYF

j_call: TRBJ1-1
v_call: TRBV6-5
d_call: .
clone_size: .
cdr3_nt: TGTGCCAGCAGTACGACAGAGAACACTGAAGCTTTCTTT
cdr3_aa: CASSTTENTEAFF

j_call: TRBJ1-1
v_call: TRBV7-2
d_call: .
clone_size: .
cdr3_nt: TGTGCCAGCAGCCGCGACGGGGGGATGAACACTGAAGCTTTCTTT
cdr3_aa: CASSRDGGMNTEAFF

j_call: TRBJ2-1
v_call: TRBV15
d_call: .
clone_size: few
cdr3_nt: TGTGCCACCAGCAAAACAGGTAACAAGTACAATGAGCAGTTCTTC
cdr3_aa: CATSKTGNKYNEQFF

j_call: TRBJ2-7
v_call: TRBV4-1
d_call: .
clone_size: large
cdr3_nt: TGCGCCAGCAGCCAAGCCGCCGAGAGCTCCTACGAGCAGTACTTC
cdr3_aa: CASSQAAESSYEQYF

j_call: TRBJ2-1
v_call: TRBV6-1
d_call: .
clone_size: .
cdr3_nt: TGTGCCAGCAGCCCGAGGGGGAAGAATGAGCAGTTCTTC
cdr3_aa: CASSPRGKNEQFF

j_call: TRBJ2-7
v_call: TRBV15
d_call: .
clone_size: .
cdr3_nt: TGTGCCACCAGCAGAGGACGAGGCGAGCAGTACTTC
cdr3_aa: CATSRGRGEQYF

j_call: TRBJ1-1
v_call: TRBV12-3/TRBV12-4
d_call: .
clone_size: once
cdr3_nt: TGTGCCAGCAGCATCTCTGTGAGGACTGAAGCTTTCTTT
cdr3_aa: CASSISVRTEAFF

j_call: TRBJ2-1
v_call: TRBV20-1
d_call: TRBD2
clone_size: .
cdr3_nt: TGCAGTGCTACCCCAGCGGGAGGGCCGAGTGAGCAGTTCTTC
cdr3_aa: CSATPAGGPSEQFF

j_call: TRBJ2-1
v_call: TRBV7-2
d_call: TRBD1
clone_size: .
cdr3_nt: TGTGCCAGCAGCCGACAGGGGGCAAGCTACAATGAGCAGTTCTTC
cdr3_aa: CASSRQGASYNEQFF

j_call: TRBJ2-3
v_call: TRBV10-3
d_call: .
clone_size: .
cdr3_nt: TGTGCCATCAGTGGACCGTTCGTATCTGCGGGGCGACCGGATACGCAGTATTTT
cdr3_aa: CAISGPFVSAGRPDTQYF

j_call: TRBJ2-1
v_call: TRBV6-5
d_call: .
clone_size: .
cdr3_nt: TGTGCCAGCAGTTACTCGAGGGCTAGTCCCCATGAGCAGTTCTTC
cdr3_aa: CASSYSRASPHEQFF

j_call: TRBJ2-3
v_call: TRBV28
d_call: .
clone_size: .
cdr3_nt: TGTGCCAGCAGTTTATGGGGCGCTAGCGCTGGGGGTACAGATACGCAGTATTTT
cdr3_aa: CASSLWGASAGGTDTQYF

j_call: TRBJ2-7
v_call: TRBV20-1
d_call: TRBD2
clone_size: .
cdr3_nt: TGCAGTGTGGGCCTCCCAGGGGGAGGTGATGCGGGAGGGGTCTACGAGCAGTACTTC
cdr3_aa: CSVGLPGGGDAGGVYEQYF

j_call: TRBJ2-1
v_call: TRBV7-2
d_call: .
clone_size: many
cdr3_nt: TGTGCCAGCAGCTTGGGGTGGGGATACAATGAGCAGTTCTTC
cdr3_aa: CASSLGWGYNEQFF

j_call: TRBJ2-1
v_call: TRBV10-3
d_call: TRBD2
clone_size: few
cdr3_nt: TGTGCCATCAGTGAAAAGCGGGAGGGCCCCAATGAGCAGTTCTTC
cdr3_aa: CAISEKREGPNEQFF

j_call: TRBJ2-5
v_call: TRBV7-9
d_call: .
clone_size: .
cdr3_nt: TGTGCCAGCAGTTCCGGGACGGACGGTCGGAGGACCCAGTACTTC
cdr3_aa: CASSSGTDGRRTQYF

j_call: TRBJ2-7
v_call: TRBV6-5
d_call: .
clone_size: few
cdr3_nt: TGTGCCAGCAGTCCCCCAGGGCGAGGCCCCTACGAGCAGTACTTC
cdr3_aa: CASSPPGRGPYEQYF

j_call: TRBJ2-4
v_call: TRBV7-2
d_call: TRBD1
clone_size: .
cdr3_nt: TGTGCCAGCAGCTTAAGGACAGGGGGCGGAAACATTCAGTACTTC
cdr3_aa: CASSLRTGGGNIQYF

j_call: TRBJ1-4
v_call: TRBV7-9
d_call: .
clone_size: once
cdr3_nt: TGTGCCAGCAGCTTCCGGGGGGCTGATGGAAAACTGTTTTTT
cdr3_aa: CASSFRGADGKLFF

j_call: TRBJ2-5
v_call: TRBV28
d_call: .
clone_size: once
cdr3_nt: TGTGCCAGCACTAGAGAGGGGATAAGAGAGACCCAGTACTTC
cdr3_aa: CASTREGIRETQYF

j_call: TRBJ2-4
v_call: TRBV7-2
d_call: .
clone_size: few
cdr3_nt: TGTGCCAGCAGACAACCCGGGATCTTCGGGGTCCAGTACTTC
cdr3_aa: CASRQPGIFGVQYF

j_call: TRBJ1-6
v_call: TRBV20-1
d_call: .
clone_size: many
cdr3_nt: TGCAGTGCTAGAGATGGGGTGACGGGAGATAATTCACCCCTCCACTTT
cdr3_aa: CSARDGVTGDNSPLHF